There are a few counts of the clone carrying this TCR beta chain. This sample stems from a study of T-cell reconstitution after alpha-beta-depleted transplantation in children. It was with unique molecular identifiers that the TCRbeta library was prepared. TCRdb fed the PCR reads into MiXCR, producing one record per CDR3 protein. Here the sample spans a few hundred thousand distinct CDR3 sequences, approximately 30% being singletons. The sequence was collected from a boy less than two years old with Wiskott-Aldrich syndrome, due to receive a stem cell transplant. The sequencing here drew on PBMCs, taken before TCRalphabeta/CD19-depleted stem cell transplant.

CDR3 sequence reads: CASSQWTARGTEAFF. CDR3 DNA: TGCGCCAGCAGCCAATGGACAGCCAGGGGCACTGAAGCTTTCTTT. The chain links TRBV5-1 to TRBJ1-1; the D gene is possibly TRBD1 (6 bases). Germline V gene sequence: CDR1 SGHRS, CDR2 YFSETQ. The V end lost 4 bases, the J end lost 4 bases, and 17 bases lay between the germline ends. The CDR3 runs 15 residues.